This TCR beta chain stems from a study of blood T cell repertoires in COVID-19 (dated by TCRdb to about 2020). Broadly, across the study: Samples covering the acute and convalescent phases of COVID-19 were provided by collaborators in the United States, Italy and Spain. The material from the prospective study consisted of cDNA or gDNA derived from T cells, B-cell-depleted T cells, or PBMCs. Subjects who had been exposed to COVID-19, were actively infected with it, or had recovered from it provided the deeply sampled blood TCRbeta repertoires that made up the dataset. The repertoires were released in a freely available public database intended as a resource for research on the immune response to SARS-CoV-2. The samples were drawn from the first 160 participants of the ongoing ImmuneRACE study and from 1,254 subjects provided by 6 global collaborators. The sample metadata nearly always contained a de-identified subject ID, COVID-19 status, age in years and sex. Where available, HLA class I and class II types were taken from metadata supplied by the sample provider and were not determined by assay-based typing.

TCRbeta CDR3 regions were amplified from genomic DNA by means of the immunoSEQ Assay, a bias-controlled multiplex PCR. The original methods were these. Nucleated cell counts per sample were estimated from amplification of reference gene primers within the assay. To quantify the absolute abundance of each unique TCRbeta CDR3 rearrangement, sequence reads were collapsed and filtered. For each sample, productive Simpson clonality was calculated as the square root of Simpson's diversity index over productive rearrangements. Imported from immuneACCESS, the table was reduced by TCRdb to in-frame sequences with V and J called. These copies leave out some clones; in studies compared against another copy, an unresolved V gene accounts for under half, and the cause of the remainder is not known. The V and J calls and the clone size are those of that table, but D and trimming were determined from the DNA. This sample holds just under 80,000 clones; 88% were observed only once. The ten largest account for roughly 45% of the sample.

Collaborating institutions collected whole blood in K2EDTA tubes following their own protocols. Collaborator samples were shipped for TCRbeta analysis as frozen whole blood, isolated PBMCs, or DNA extracted from either sample type. Notes on this clone: Its binding antigen is unknown. Per-base qualities were not stored, and no clone one base away is much larger.

Study-level results and caveats: The amount of clinical and demographic metadata varied by source and participant and was provided uncurated.

V drops 2 bases and J drops 4 bases, leaving 15 bases in between. The CDR3 starts with the cysteine, ends with the phenylalanine, and has 16 residues. Of all the DNA, just the CDR3 is kept, 48 bases in frame from base 1. The germline V gene yields KGHSH for CDR1 and LQKENI for CDR2. The source is a human donor in a cohort sampled during active COVID-19. The sequenced material came from peripheral blood. The rearrangement combines TRBV18 with TRBJ1-5; the D region possibly corresponds to TRBD1 (5 bases align). CDR3 region: CASSPSELQGNQPQHF. Read as DNA, the sequence is TGTGCCAGCTCACCATCGGAATTGCAGGGTAATCAGCCCCAGCATTTT.